This T cell receptor beta chain was profiled in a study of radiation and T cells in renal cell carcinoma (dated by TCRdb to 2018 to 2020). Background on the whole study: In total, 50 or so samples, comprising around 25 tumors and roughly 27 peripheral blood samples, were subjected to TCR beta sequencing. The last blood draw happened 4 weeks after radiation, timed to coincide with nephrectomy. In the 40 to 60 samples combined, 4 million to 5 million unique CDR3 nucleotide sequences were found, encoding about 3 million unique CDR3 amino acid sequences. Study-wide conclusions, independent of this receptor: Blood repertoire dynamics were not followed beyond 4 weeks after treatment. Because pretreatment tumor biopsies were not available, the baseline intratumoral presence of clonotypes could not be determined. The single-armed trial design could not address effects of radiation dose or scheduling on the TCR repertoire. In blood, the top tumor clonotypes increased between baseline and 2 weeks post-radiation and then shrank by 4 weeks, which suggests that tumor-resident clones expanded only transiently.

TCR beta libraries were generated from genomic DNA with the immunoSEQ kit, following the manufacturer's recommendations. For library preparation, a first multiplex PCR was performed with proprietary primers, followed by a second PCR in which unique barcodes were added, and bead cleanups were performed after each round. Each sample batch included a kit-provided positive control reaction and a negative control reaction. The final libraries were assessed on an Agilent 4200 TapeStation D1000 ScreenTape, pooled by volume, and quantified by qPCR. Sequencing was performed on an Illumina NextSeq500 with a MidOutput 150-cycle cartridge, and 156 Read1 and 15 Index1 cycles were run with kit custom primers. The pooled library was loaded at 0.95 to 1 pM, with an approximately 20% PhiX control spiked in. In the authors' own workflow: The vendor-processed data were analyzed in R, and a clonotype was defined as all T cells that share the same CDR3 nucleotide sequence. For clone abundance analyses, frequencies were normalized to the 10,000 most abundant clones in each sample. Before analysis, public T cell clones were removed, and these numbered fewer than six per sample on average. An abundance difference of at least 32-fold between compartments was the criterion for calling clonotypes tumor-enriched or baseline blood-enriched. A beta-binomial differential abundance model was used to identify clonotypes that expanded or contracted between blood time points. Tumor-blood repertoire similarity was measured with the Baroni-Urbani and Buser coefficient, and group comparisons used two-tailed Wilcoxon tests in R. TCRdb stores this immuneACCESS table with in-frame sequences only. Part of the clones is absent; in the studies checked, under half of the shortfall reflects unresolved V genes, and no reason is known for the rest. V, J and clone size derive from that table, while D and trimming were established from the DNA sequence. The sample table contains fewer than 200,000 clones; only one count was recorded for about 87% of them. Approximately 10% of the sample belongs to the ten largest clones.

Comments on this clone: The antigen this receptor binds is unknown. Base qualities were left out, and no much larger clone turns up one base away.

Spanning cysteine to phenylalanine, the CDR3 consists of 16 amino acids. The only DNA kept is the CDR3, 48 bases in frame from the first base. In the germline V gene, CDR1 corresponds to SQVTM and CDR2 to ANQGSEA. Trimming costs V 0 bases and J 5 bases, and their ends lie 20 bases apart. The time point label of this sample denotes: blood 4 weeks post-SBRT, at nephrectomy. The label giving this sample's treatment or condition can be read as: 15 Gy SBRT to primary tumor, nephrectomy 4 weeks later. Samples came from a clinical trial, in which primary renal cell carcinomas received 15 Gy stereotactic body radiation therapy followed by nephrectomy 4 weeks later. To follow tumor-enriched clonotypes, peripheral blood was collected serially from radiation-treated patients at baseline and again at 2 weeks and 4 weeks after SBRT. All patients had renal cell carcinoma with clear cell pathology. Genomic DNA for TCR sequencing was prepared using the QIAamp DNA Blood Mini Kit (Qiagen). The analyses included only samples that passed all quality control checks.

The chain is made from TRBV29-1 and TRBJ2-7; the D match is possibly TRBD1 or TRBD2, with 5 bases aligned in each. The receptor was isolated from a woman between 50 and 59 years old with renal cell carcinoma. Sequenced material: blood, taken from a patient whose treatment included radiotherapy and nephrectomy. In nucleotides, the sequence is TGCAGCGTTGAAGATCGGCTAGCCGGGGCTACGGACGAGCAGTACTTC. This encodes CSVEDRLAGATDEQYF.